This passage covers 32 T cell receptor beta chains from one sample sequenced in a study of monozygotic twins with inflammatory bowel disease. TCRdb re-called the 5' RACE reads; every CDR3 protein appears as one record, without DNA. Its table records approximately 200,000 distinct CDR3 sequences. Source material: blood. The source is a human donor with ulcerative colitis or Crohn's disease, or a healthy co-twin of an affected twin (not recorded which).

The chain links TRBV5-5 to TRBJ2-1. CDR1 is SGHKS, CDR2 YYEKEE, per germline (reference sequence). This CDR3 is 15 amino acids long. The CDR3: CASSLAISSYNEQFF.

The rearrangement links TRBV3-1 to TRBJ2-7; TCRdb calls TRBD1, which cannot be checked without DNA. Germline V lookup: CDR1 LGHDT, CDR2 YNNKEL (reference sequence). The CDR3 has 15 amino acids. The CDR3 reads CASSQDSQGGWEQYF.

The chain combines TRBV5-1 with TRBJ1-2; no DNA is available, so the TRBD1 call from TCRdb remains unchecked. The CDR3 loop spans 14 amino acids. Germline CDR1 SGHRS, CDR2 YFSETQ. The CDR3 sequence is CASSLSGVNYGYTF.

The rearrangement uses TRBV6-5 and TRBJ1-1; the TRBD1 assignment by TCRdb is unverifiable without DNA. The CDR3 extends over 15 amino acids. Germline CDR1 and CDR2: MNHEY and SVGAGI. The CDR3 spells CASSYSVGLNTEAFF.

The chain couples TRBV11-3 to TRBJ2-3; the TCRdb call, TRBD1, lacks DNA for checking. The CDR3 consists of 15 residues. The germline gives CDR1 SGHNT, CDR2 YENEEA. The CDR3 sequence is CASSPAQGQSDTQYF.

The V call is TRBV5-1, the J call TRBJ2-2. The CDR3 loop spans 14 amino acids. The germline V gene has CDR1 SGHRS and CDR2 YFSETQ. This chain's CDR3 is CASSVGLNTGELFF.

V usage is TRBV3-1 and J usage is TRBJ1-2; TCRdb's D gene call, TRBD1, goes unchecked for lack of DNA. Looked up from germline, CDR1 is LGHDT and CDR2 is YNNKEL (reference sequence). The CDR3 consists of 14 residues. CDR3 sequence: CASSPHRGLSGYTF.

This chain joins TRBV19 and TRBJ2-7; TCRdb names TRBD1, which stays unverified in the absence of DNA. CDR3 length: 15 amino acids. Germline CDR1 and CDR2: LNHDA and SQIVND (reference sequence). The CDR3 spells CASSRSGTENYEQYF.

The chain is built from TRBV6-1 and TRBJ1-1; the D gene TCRdb calls, TRBD1, cannot be checked with no DNA. The CDR3 length is 16 residues. CDR1 is MNHNS, CDR2 SASEGT, per germline. The CDR3 reads CASGHGTDLMNTEAFF.

The V gene is TRBV20-1, the J gene TRBJ1-5; TCRdb's D call of TRBD1 is untestable without DNA. Germline assignment: CDR1 DFQATT and CDR2 SNEGSKA (reference sequence). This CDR3 has 18 residues. CDR3 sequence reads: CSARDSLAGGYSNQPQHF.

The chain links TRBV5-1 to TRBJ2-7; no DNA is available, so the TRBD1 call from TCRdb remains unchecked. CDR1 is SGHRS and CDR2 is YFSETQ in the germline V gene. There are 15 residues in the CDR3. CDR3 loop: CASSWTGTVNYEQYF.

The chain joins TRBV6-5 to TRBJ2-5. Germline CDR1 reads MNHEY; CDR2 reads SVGAGI. This CDR3 region has 14 residues. CDR3 in amino acids: CASSYSSLFGAQYF.

The chain joins TRBV14 to TRBJ2-4. The CDR3 has 13 amino acids. Germline assignment: CDR1 SGHDN and CDR2 FVKESK. The CDR3 protein is CASSQGSKNIQYF.

This rearrangement joins TRBV3-1 to TRBJ2-1. Germline assignment: CDR1 LGHDT and CDR2 YNNKEL (reference sequence). This CDR3 contains 14 residues. The CDR3 region is CASSQVLTAHEQFF.

The chain has TRBV29-1 and TRBJ1-2; TCRdb returns TRBD1, unconfirmable since there is no DNA. This CDR3 comprises 13 residues. Germline lookup yields CDR1 SQVTM and CDR2 ANQGSEA. CDR3: CSVRATGIYGYTF.

The chain links TRBV4-1 to TRBJ1-4. This CDR3 has 14 residues. CDR1 is MGHRA and CDR2 is YSYEKL in the germline V gene. CDR3 loop: CASSQGREREKLFF.

The gene calls are TRBV5-5 and TRBJ2-6. The V gene's germline CDR1 is SGHKS and CDR2 YYEKEE (reference sequence). This CDR3 region has 18 residues. The CDR3 is CASSLLFGSSSGANVLTF.

This chain connects TRBV7-6 to TRBJ1-5. The CDR3 sequence is 12 residues long. Germline V gene lookup returns CDR1 SGHVS and CDR2 FNYEAQ. The CDR3 protein is CASSFPQQPQHF.

The rearrangement joins TRBV10-3 to TRBJ2-1; checking the TCRdb D call of TRBD2 is not possible without DNA. CDR1 and CDR2 (germline): ENHRY, SYGVKD. The CDR3 spans 13 residues. This CDR3 is CAISPGTTAGQFF.

The chain is built from TRBV5-4 and TRBJ2-2; TCRdb reports TRBD1, a call that lacks DNA to check it against. From germline, CDR1 is SGHNT and CDR2 YYREEE (reference sequence). The CDR3 runs to 14 residues. The CDR3 sequence is CASSPGQGTGELFF.

This chain uses TRBV3-1 with TRBJ2-7; TCRdb lists TRBD1, though no DNA is available to test this call. CDR1 and CDR2 (germline): LGHDT, YNNKEL (reference sequence). The CDR3 contains 13 residues. This CDR3 reads CASSLTGAGEQYF.

The chain is built from TRBV5-5 and TRBJ1-5; no DNA is available, so the TRBD1 call from TCRdb remains unchecked. The CDR3 loop spans 14 amino acids. Germline V gives CDR1 SGHKS, CDR2 YYEKEE (reference sequence). Here the CDR3 reads CASSSTPENQPQHF.

J is TRBJ1-1 and V is TRBV20-1; TCRdb proposes TRBD1, but this gene call is untestable without DNA. From germline, CDR1 is DFQATT and CDR2 SNEGSKA (reference sequence). The CDR3 is 13 residues long. CDR3 protein: CSASRTGNTEAFF.

Here the CDR3 reads CSARDLGSRYTF. The V and J genes are TRBV20-1 and TRBJ1-2; TCRdb designates TRBD1, a call that cannot be tested without DNA. The CDR3 consists of 12 residues. The germline gives CDR1 DFQATT, CDR2 SNEGSKA (reference sequence).

This chain joins TRBV24-1 and TRBJ1-3; checking the TCRdb D call of TRBD1 is not possible without DNA. The germline V gene encodes CDR1 KGHDR and CDR2 SFDVKD. The CDR3 covers 13 residues. The chain's CDR3 is CATSGPDRNTIYF.

The genes are TRBV6-5 and TRBJ2-2. Per the germline V gene, CDR1 is MNHEY and CDR2 is SVGAGI. The CDR3 spans 16 residues. The CDR3 spells CASSYSIGLNTGELFF.

This chain links TRBV7-8 with TRBJ1-3; TCRdb gives TRBD1 as the D gene, but with no DNA this cannot be confirmed. Germline V gene data show CDR1 as SGHVS and CDR2 as FQNEAQ. The CDR3 length is 14 residues. CDR3 residues: CASSSDRRGNTIYF.

The chain links TRBV12-3 or TRBV12-4 to TRBJ2-5. The CDR3 extends over 14 amino acids. The CDR3: CASSSSQSQETQYF.

The chain couples TRBV5-1 to TRBJ2-5; TCRdb's assignment of TRBD2 cannot be checked, as there is no DNA. Germline V gives CDR1 SGHRS, CDR2 YFSETQ. This CDR3 contains 14 residues. The CDR3 loop is CASRPGLAGETQYF.

The V call is TRBV4-1, the J call TRBJ2-1; the D call of TRBD1 rests on TCRdb alone, since no DNA is present to check it. Germline V CDR1 and CDR2: MGHRA, YSYEKL. CDR3 size: 12 residues. CDR3: CASSHPRGEQFF.

The rearrangement uses TRBV6-5 and TRBJ1-2. The CDR3 contains 14 residues. Germline V gene sequence: CDR1 MNHEY, CDR2 SVGAGI. The chain's CDR3 is CASESAGSNYGYTF.

V usage is TRBV5-1 and J usage is TRBJ2-3. Germline lookup yields CDR1 SGHRS and CDR2 YFSETQ. The CDR3 spans 16 residues. CDR3 region: CASSLGRNSYTDTQYF.